This T cell receptor beta chain was identified in a study of blood T cells in healthy people across ages. This clonotype was counted once. This clone may be a read error of a much larger clone one base away. PCR was performed a second time for about 7 to 11 cycles using a sample-barcoded 5' primer and a J-beta primer mix. One entry per CDR3 protein results from TCRdb running MiXCR on the 5' RACE reads. The table lists hundreds of thousands of distinct CDR3 sequences, approximately 40% of them singletons. CDR3 size: 12 residues. Germline-derived CDR1 and CDR2 are MNHEY and SVGEGT. The rearrangement links TRBV6-2 or TRBV6-3 to TRBJ2-3; D perhaps matches TRBD2 (5 bases). This TCR derives from an elderly man in good health. Sequencing was carried out using blood. CDR3 amino acids: CAGSYSGNTQYF. CDR3 nucleotides: TGTGCCGGCAGTTACTCGGGGAATACGCAGTATTTT.